The 29 T cell receptor beta chains below all came from one sample that was sequenced in a study of identical twins (dated by TCRdb to the mid-2010s). To prepare the library, 5' RACE was applied. The sample was run on an Illumina HiSeq 2000. The raw public reads went through TCRdb reprocessing: fastp at Q25, MiXCR clone calling, in-frame beta chains kept. CDR3 protein sequences are deduplicated, and each keeps its most common genes and DNA. For this sample the table gives some 790,000 distinct CDR3 sequences, of which about 20% were detected only once. Around 12% of the sample is in the top ten clones. The data were also submitted as part of a second study, on T cells expressing NK-cell markers.

Sequencing was done on a sample of PBMCs. The receptors come from a woman between 18 and 29 years old in good health.

This clonotype was seen only a few times. This sequence joins TRBV9 and TRBJ2-3, with a tentative D call TRBD1 (6 bases). The V gene lost 0 bases and the J gene lost 4 bases, with 9 bases spanning the gap. Germline V gene lookup returns CDR1 SGDLS and CDR2 YYNGEE. The CDR3 is 14 residues long. In DNA, the CDR3 is TGTGCCAGCAGCGTAGGCAGGGGAGCAGATACGCAGTATTTT. Amino acids: CASSVGRGADTQYF.

This clonotype was observed a few times. The rearrangement uses TRBV4-2 and TRBJ1-2; D gene ambiguous. The V gene's germline CDR1 is LGHNA and CDR2 YNFKEQ. The CDR3 extends over 16 amino acids. V shed 0 bases and J shed 4 bases, with 15 bases lying between them. CDR3 loop: CASSQDRLPATYGYTF. The CDR3 DNA follows: TGTGCCAGCAGCCAAGATCGCCTCCCCGCCACCTATGGCTACACCTTC.

This CDR3 is CAWRLRVGWTEAFF. Written as DNA, the CDR3 is TGTGCCTGGAGACTGCGGGTAGGGTGGACTGAAGCTTTCTTT. The chain employs TRBV30 and TRBJ1-1; D remains ambiguous. V dropped 3 bases and J dropped 5 bases, with 16 bases sitting between them. The CDR3 loop spans 14 amino acids. From germline, CDR1 is GTSNPN and CDR2 SVGIG (reference sequence).

V is TRBV5-1 and J is TRBJ2-2; 8 nucleotides align to TRBD1. J was trimmed by 1 base and V by 0 bases; bases with no gene match: 2. The germline gives CDR1 SGHRS, CDR2 YFSETQ. The CDR3 extends over 16 amino acids. This chain's CDR3 is CASSLGDRLNTGELFF. As DNA, the CDR3 is TGCGCCAGCAGCTTGGGGGACAGGCTGAACACCGGGGAGCTGTTTTTT.

The chain recombines TRBV7-2 with TRBJ2-1; maybe TRBD2 (5 bases). V was pared by 2 bases and J by 3 bases, with 14 bases between. In germline, CDR1 is SGHTA, CDR2 FQGNSA. The CDR3 extends over 16 amino acids. CDR3 protein: CASSLWRLRNYNEQFF. In nucleotides, the CDR3 is TGTGCCAGCAGCTTATGGAGACTAAGGAACTACAATGAGCAGTTCTTC.

This clonotype appeared once. V usage is TRBV23-1 and J usage is TRBJ1-1; TRBD1 agrees at 7 bases. TRBV23-1 is known as an ORF, though its function is uncertain. With 11 bases clipped from V and 3 bases from J, the junction kept 12 bases outside the gene matches. The CDR3 runs 14 residues. CDR3 sequence (DNA): TGCGCCCCGCCCGACAGGGCGGGGCACACTGAAGCTTTCTTT. It specifies CAPPDRAGHTEAFF.

This clonotype has a handful of counts. This chain uses TRBV7-9 with TRBJ2-1; TRBD2 agrees at 8 bases. CDR1 is SEHNR, CDR2 FQNEAQ, per germline (reference sequence). There are 15 residues in the CDR3. Unmatched junction bases numbered 11, after V lost 5 bases and J lost 8 bases. The CDR3 region is CASSPSGLGSYEQFF. In nucleotides, the CDR3 is TGTGCCAGCAGCCCGTCGGGACTAGGGTCTTATGAGCAGTTCTTC.

This clonotype turned up a few times. The rearrangement links TRBV4-2 to TRBJ2-7; D is perhaps TRBD2 (6 bases). The V end lost 3 bases, the J end lost 7 bases, and 13 bases lay between the germline ends. The CDR3 runs to 13 residues. In germline, CDR1 is LGHNA, CDR2 YNFKEQ. The CDR3 sequence: CASSQENSGEQYF. The CDR3 DNA reads as TGTGCCAGCAGCCAGGAAAATAGCGGTGAGCAGTACTTC.

This clonotype occurred a few times. The V gene is TRBV7-9, the J gene TRBJ2-7, with D perhaps TRBD1 or TRBD2 (7 bases each). The CDR3 spans 14 residues. V was clipped by 5 bases and J by 6 bases, with 17 bases between them. Germline-derived CDR1 and CDR2 are SEHNR and FQNEAQ (reference sequence). The CDR3 coding sequence is TGTGCCAGCAGCCTCCGACAGGGAGGGTCCGAGCAGTACTTC. It codes for CASSLRQGGSEQYF.

This clonotype was detected a few times. The chain recombines TRBV9 with TRBJ2-5, with 13 positions matching TRBD2. Germline-derived CDR1 and CDR2 are SGDLS and YYNGEE. Trimming at V came to 3 bases and at J to 5 bases, leaving 7 bases not matched to a gene. The CDR3 spans 16 residues. The CDR3 coding sequence is TGTGCCAGCAGCGCGCGGACTAGCGGGAGATGGGAGACCCAGTACTTC. Its protein product is CASSARTSGRWETQYF.

This clonotype was seen at least ten times. The chain links TRBV5-1 to TRBJ2-1; unclear D gene. Germline assignment: CDR1 SGHRS and CDR2 YFSETQ. This CDR3 has 15 residues. V lost 0 bases to trimming and J lost 0 bases, with 7 bases between them. Here the CDR3 reads CASSLGWGSYNEQFF. In nucleotides, the CDR3 is TGCGCCAGCAGCTTGGGATGGGGCTCCTACAATGAGCAGTTCTTC.

V is TRBV7-9 and J is TRBJ1-3, with D unclear. CDR1 and CDR2 (germline): SEHNR, FQNEAQ (reference sequence). The CDR3 covers 15 residues. V lost 8 bases to trimming and J lost 3 bases, with 17 bases between them. The CDR3 sequence is CASATSPGNGNTIYF. DNA of the CDR3: TGTGCCAGCGCAACTAGTCCTGGGAATGGAAACACCATATATTTT.

This chain uses TRBV27 with TRBJ1-1; D may be TRBD1 (6 bases). The CDR3 runs to 14 residues. Germline assignment: CDR1 MNHEY and CDR2 SMNVEV (reference sequence). Trimming cost V 4 bases and J 0 bases, with 9 bases left between them. As DNA, the CDR3 is TGTGCCAGCAGTTACAGGGACATGAACACTGAAGCTTTCTTT. This codes for CASSYRDMNTEAFF.

The rearrangement uses TRBV20-1 and TRBJ2-1; TRBD2 agrees at 8 bases. The V and J ends lost 2 bases and 10 bases, in that order; junction bases with no gene match: 13. The CDR3 runs 15 residues. From germline, CDR1 is DFQATT and CDR2 SNEGSKA (reference sequence). The CDR3 loop reads CSARPGTSRGIEQFF. The CDR3, as DNA: TGCAGTGCTAGACCTGGGACTAGTCGCGGAATCGAGCAGTTCTTC.

In its sample, this clonotype was seen a few times. J is TRBJ2-1 and V is TRBV20-1; TRBD2 agrees at 7 bases. Germline loops: CDR1 DFQATT, CDR2 SNEGSKA (reference sequence). The CDR3 spans 14 residues. V lost 3 bases, J lost 8 bases, and 10 bases stayed unmatched. The CDR3 nucleotides read TGCAGTGCTAGCCGGCGGGGGAAGAAGGATGAGCAGTTCTTC. Its translation: CSASRRGKKDEQFF.

This clonotype was detected a few times. V usage is TRBV2 and J usage is TRBJ1-2; tentative D call: TRBD1 (5 bases). The CDR3 length is 11 residues. Trimming took 4 bases from V and 13 from J, leaving 13 bases between them. Germline V gene sequence: CDR1 SNHLY, CDR2 FYNNEI. Written as DNA, the CDR3 is TGTGCCAGCAGTGCCGGACACCATCTCACCTTC. Its translation: CASSAGHHLTF. The complete variable domain, with remaining parts taken from reference TRBV2 and TRBJ1-2, reads EPEVTQTPSHQVTQMGQEVILRCVPISNHLYFYWYRQILGQKVEFLVSFYNNEISEKSEIFDDQFSVERPDGSNFTLKIRSTKLEDSAMYFCASSAGHHLTFGSGTRLTVV.

The V call is TRBV24-1, the J call TRBJ2-1; 11 bases align to TRBD2. The germline CDR1 and CDR2 sequences are KGHDR and SFDVKD. The CDR3 sequence is 16 residues long. The V and J ends lost 6 bases and 3 bases, in that order; junction bases with no gene match: 6. Written as DNA, the CDR3 is TGTGCCACCAGTCCTGGTAGCGGGAGGGACTACAATGAGCAGTTCTTC. This sequence encodes CATSPGSGRDYNEQFF.

The gene calls are TRBV14 and TRBJ2-2; tentatively, D is TRBD1 or TRBD2 (5 bases each). This CDR3 is built from 15 residues. Trimming pared 1 base from V and 4 bases from J, leaving 10 bases between. CDR1 SGHDN and CDR2 FVKESK come from the germline V gene. As DNA, the CDR3 is TGTGCCAGCAGCCAAGGAATCGGGGCCACCGGGGAGCTGTTTTTT. Translating it yields CASSQGIGATGELFF.

This clonotype has only a few counts. The J gene is TRBJ2-1, the V gene TRBV15; TRBD2 matches at 7 bases. Looked up from germline, CDR1 is LNHNV and CDR2 is YYDKDF (reference sequence). V lost 0 bases and J lost 4; bases outside the gene matches: 0. This CDR3 is built from 14 residues. The CDR3 sequence is CATSRDGRYNEQFF. DNA for the CDR3: TGTGCCACCAGCAGAGACGGGAGGTACAATGAGCAGTTCTTC.

V gene TRBV11-2 combines with J gene TRBJ2-7; D is unresolved. V lost 3 bases, J lost 2 bases, and 8 bases lay in between. Germline CDR1 reads SGHAT; CDR2 reads FQNNGV. There are 13 residues in the CDR3. In DNA form, the CDR3 reads TGTGCCAGCAGCTTCCAGCGCACCTACGAGCAGTACTTC. It specifies CASSFQRTYEQYF. The full variable domain, in which reference TRBV11-2 and TRBJ2-7 provide the parts outside the CDR3, is EAGVAQSPRYKIIEKRQSVAFWCNPISGHATLYWYQQILGQGPKLLIQFQNNGVVDDSQLPKDRFSAERLKGVDSTLKIQPAKLEDSAVYLCASSFQRTYEQYFGPGTRLTVT.

This clonotype was seen more than once but under ten times. V usage is TRBV12-3 or TRBV12-4 and J usage is TRBJ2-2; D ambiguous. V dropped 6 bases and J dropped 3 bases, with 17 bases sitting between them. The CDR3 is made up of 16 amino acids. The chain's CDR3 is CASSPPLGVDTGELFF. The CDR3 nucleotides are TGTGCCAGCAGCCCTCCTCTTGGGGTGGACACCGGGGAGCTGTTTTTT.

The rearrangement joins TRBV5-1 to TRBJ2-4, with D unclear. The germline gives CDR1 SGHRS, CDR2 YFSETQ. The CDR3 loop spans 16 amino acids. Trimming pared 4 bases from V and 3 bases from J, leaving 17 bases between. The CDR3 region has the DNA TGCGCCAGCAGCCTCCCATTTCCCGGCGACAAAAACATTCAGTACTTC. Translation: CASSLPFPGDKNIQYF. The full variable domain, rest sourced from reference TRBV5-1 and TRBJ2-4, is KAGVTQTPRYLIKTRGQQVTLSCSPISGHRSVSWYQQTPGQGLQFLFEYFSETQRNKGNFPGRFSGRQFSNSRSEMNVSTLELGDSALYLCASSLPFPGDKNIQYFGAGTRLSVL.

The chain uses TRBV20-1 and TRBJ2-7; 10 positions agree with TRBD1. The CDR3 loop spans 13 amino acids. Germline-derived CDR1 and CDR2 are DFQATT and SNEGSKA (reference sequence). V trimming: 5 bases; J trimming: 7 bases; junction bases outside the gene matches: 8. The CDR3 DNA reads TGCAGTGCTCACAGACAGGGGGCCGGGGAGCAGTACTTC. Residues: CSAHRQGAGEQYF.

This clonotype came up many times. The chain carries TRBV11-2 and TRBJ2-1; tentatively, D is TRBD1 (6 bases). V was cut by 4 bases and J by 0 bases, with 19 bases left in between. The CDR3 has 18 residues. Germline V gene data show CDR1 as SGHAT and CDR2 as FQNNGV. CDR3: CASSYPQSGHHSYNEQFF. The CDR3 region has the DNA TGTGCCAGCAGCTACCCCCAGTCGGGACACCACTCCTACAATGAGCAGTTCTTC.

There are a few counts of this clonotype. V usage is TRBV30 and J usage is TRBJ2-2, with D maybe TRBD2 (6 bases). The V gene's germline CDR1 is GTSNPN and CDR2 SVGIG (reference sequence). The CDR3 is made up of 13 amino acids. V lost 5 bases, J lost 0 bases, and 7 bases lay in between. The CDR3 spells CAWAGTNTGELFF. CDR3 coding DNA: TGTGCCTGGGCGGGGACGAACACCGGGGAGCTGTTTTTT.

This clonotype was seen only once. V is TRBV3-1 and J is TRBJ2-1; D is unresolved. Germline V gives CDR1 LGHDT, CDR2 YNNKEL (reference sequence). This CDR3 region has 14 residues. Trimming cost V 4 bases and J 1 base, with 8 bases left between them. The CDR3 coding sequence is TGTGCCAGCAGCCCGACGGATTCCTACAATGAGCAGTTCTTC. Translated: CASSPTDSYNEQFF.

The chain couples TRBV7-6 to TRBJ2-1; no definite D call. The V end lost 1 base, the J end lost 9 bases, and 10 bases lay between the germline ends. Per the germline V gene, CDR1 is SGHVS and CDR2 is FNYEAQ. CDR3 length: 13 amino acids. In DNA, the CDR3 is TGTGCCAGCAGCTTAGAATCCAGGCGTGAGCAGTTCTTC. This sequence encodes CASSLESRREQFF.

This clonotype showed up just a few times. The V and J genes are TRBV12-3 or TRBV12-4 and TRBJ2-5; D is possibly TRBD2 (6 bases). The CDR3 has 13 amino acids. The V end was cut by 4 bases, the J end by 5 bases, with 11 bases between. CDR3 sequence (DNA): TGTGCCAGCAGTTCCTTAGCGGTTGAGACCCAGTACTTC. Its protein is CASSSLAVETQYF.

The V call is TRBV20-1, the J call TRBJ1-2; D is possibly TRBD1 (5 bases). V was shortened by 6 bases and J by 5 bases, with 13 bases between the two germline ends. This CDR3 spans 12 amino acids. The germline CDR1 and CDR2 sequences are DFQATT and SNEGSKA (reference sequence). The CDR3 reads CSAPRQTYGYTF. CDR3 bases: TGCAGTGCGCCTCGACAGACATATGGCTACACCTTC.